The T cell receptor (beta chain) under discussion was sequenced for a study of T cell responses to AZD1222 COVID-19 vaccine. General study points: No day 14 peak samples; only post-peak repertoires were characterized. Just 5 to 7 people given AZD1222 tested seropositive at baseline. The study found Spike-specific TCR breadth and depth rose after two AZD1222 doses.

Only a few counts were recorded for this clone. The antigen is unknown. Libraries were prepared by immunoSEQ multiplex PCR; TCRdb keeps only in-frame clonotypes and omits some of them. Of about 170,000 clones listed, approximately 90% are singletons. CDR1 SQVTM and CDR2 ANQGSEA come from the germline V gene. J gave up 3 bases and V 2 bases, and 11 bases lay outside the gene matches. The CDR3 covers 18 residues. The receptor was isolated from an adult in good health. Here the sequenced sample was peripheral blood, taken on day 0 of AZD1222 vaccination. The chain has TRBV29-1 and TRBJ2-2, with 11 bases fitting TRBD2. The DNA for the CDR3 is TGCAGCGTTGAATTGCGGTTAGCGGGGGGGCCTTACACCGGGGAGCTGTTTTTT. Its translation is CSVELRLAGGPYTGELFF.